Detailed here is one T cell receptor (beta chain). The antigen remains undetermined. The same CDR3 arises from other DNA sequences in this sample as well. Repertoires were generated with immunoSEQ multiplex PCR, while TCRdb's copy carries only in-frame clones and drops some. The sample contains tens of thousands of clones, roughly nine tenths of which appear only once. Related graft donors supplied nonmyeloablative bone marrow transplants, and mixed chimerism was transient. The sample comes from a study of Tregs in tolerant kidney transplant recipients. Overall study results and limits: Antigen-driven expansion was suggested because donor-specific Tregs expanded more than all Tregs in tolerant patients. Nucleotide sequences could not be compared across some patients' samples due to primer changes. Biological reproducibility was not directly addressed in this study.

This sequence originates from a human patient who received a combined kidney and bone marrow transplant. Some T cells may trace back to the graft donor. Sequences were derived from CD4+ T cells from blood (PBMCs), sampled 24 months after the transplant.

The chain's CDR3 is CASNQDTSSYNSPLHF. CDR3 sequence (DNA): TGTGCCAGCAACCAGGACACAAGCTCCTATAATTCACCCCTCCACTTT. The rearrangement joins TRBV28 to TRBJ1-6; a weak D match, TRBD1 (5 bases). This CDR3 is built from 16 residues. V was pared by 7 bases and J by 0 bases, with 13 bases between. CDR1 MDHEN and CDR2 SYDVKM come from the germline V gene.